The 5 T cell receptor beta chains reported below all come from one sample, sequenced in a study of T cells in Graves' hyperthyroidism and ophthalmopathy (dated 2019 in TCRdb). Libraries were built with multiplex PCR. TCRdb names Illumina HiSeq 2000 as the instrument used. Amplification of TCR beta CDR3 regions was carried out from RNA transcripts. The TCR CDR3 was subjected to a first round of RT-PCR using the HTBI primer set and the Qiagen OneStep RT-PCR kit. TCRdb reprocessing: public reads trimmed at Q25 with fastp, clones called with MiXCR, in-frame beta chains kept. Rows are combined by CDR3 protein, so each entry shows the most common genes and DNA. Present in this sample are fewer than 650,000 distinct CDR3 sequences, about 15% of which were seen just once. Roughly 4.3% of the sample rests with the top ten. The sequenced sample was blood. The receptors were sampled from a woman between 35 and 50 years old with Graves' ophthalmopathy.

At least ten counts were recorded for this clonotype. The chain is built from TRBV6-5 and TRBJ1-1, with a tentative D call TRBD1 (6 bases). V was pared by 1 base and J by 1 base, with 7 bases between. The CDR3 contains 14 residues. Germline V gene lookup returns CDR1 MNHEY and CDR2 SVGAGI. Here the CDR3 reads CASSYLQGNTEAFF. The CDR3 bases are TGTGCCAGCAGTTACTTACAGGGGAACACTGAAGCTTTCTTT.

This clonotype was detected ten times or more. This chain's CDR3 is CASSYGWGTYEQYF. The DNA of the CDR3 is TGTGCCAGCAGTTACGGGTGGGGGACCTACGAGCAGTACTTC. V usage is TRBV6-5 and J usage is TRBJ2-7; the D call may be TRBD1 or TRBD2 (5 bases each). The CDR3 runs to 14 residues. The germline V and J ends were trimmed by 2 bases and 2 bases, with 10 bases remaining between them. Germline CDR1 and CDR2: MNHEY and SVGAGI.

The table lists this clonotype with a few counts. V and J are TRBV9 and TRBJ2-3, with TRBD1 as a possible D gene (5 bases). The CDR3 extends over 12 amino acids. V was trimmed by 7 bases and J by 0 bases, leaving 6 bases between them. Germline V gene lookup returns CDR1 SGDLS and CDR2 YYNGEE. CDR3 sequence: CASQGSTDTQYF. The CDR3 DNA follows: TGTGCCAGCCAGGGTAGCACAGATACGCAGTATTTT.

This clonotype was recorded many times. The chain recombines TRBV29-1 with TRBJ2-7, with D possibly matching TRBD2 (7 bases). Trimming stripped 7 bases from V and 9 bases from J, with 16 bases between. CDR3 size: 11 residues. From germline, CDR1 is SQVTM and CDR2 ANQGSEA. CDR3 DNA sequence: TGCAGCGGGGAGGGGGTTGCAGGGCAGTACTTC. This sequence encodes CSGEGVAGQYF.

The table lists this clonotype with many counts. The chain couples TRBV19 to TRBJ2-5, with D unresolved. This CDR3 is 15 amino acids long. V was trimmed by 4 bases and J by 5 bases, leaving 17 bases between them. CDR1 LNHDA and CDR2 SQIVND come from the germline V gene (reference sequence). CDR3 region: CASSTVDMNGETQYF. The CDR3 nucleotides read TGTGCCAGTAGTACCGTAGATATGAACGGGGAGACCCAGTACTTC.